The TCR beta chain described here comes from a study of blood T cell repertoires in COVID-19. This CDR3 is built from 10 residues. With 5 bases removed from V and 8 bases from J, the gap between germline ends came to 9 bases. Germline assignment: CDR1 DFQATT and CDR2 SNEGSKA (reference sequence). The protocol was immunoSEQ multiplex PCR, while the TCRdb copy is restricted to in-frame clones and leaves out a portion. The sample lists 250,000 or so clones; about 91% were seen once. The chain links TRBV20-1 to TRBJ1-2; the D gene is possibly TRBD1 (6 bases). The clonotype comes from a woman aged 30 to 39 with COVID-19, enrolled during active disease. Sequenced: peripheral blood. The CDR3: CSAGGSGYTF. In nucleotides, the CDR3 is TGCAGTGCTGGGGGCTCGGGCTACACCTTC.